The 9 T cell receptor beta chains in this list originate from one sample, sequenced in a study of CD8 T cells in ankylosing spondylitis. MiXCR, run by TCRdb on the 5' RACE reads, gives a single entry per CDR3 protein. Among some 300,000 distinct CDR3 sequences listed, around 20% were seen once. The sample taken for sequencing was blood, either unsorted or a sorted T cell fraction (not recorded which). The receptors here all came from a female donor with ankylosing spondylitis or in good health (not recorded which).

This clonotype was picked up a small number of times. CDR3 residues: CASSLVGRTETQYF. CDR3 DNA: TGTGCCAGCAGCTTGGTGGGAAGGACGGAGACCCAGTACTTC. The genes are TRBV5-5 and TRBJ2-5, with D uncertain. In germline, CDR1 is SGHKS, CDR2 YYEKEE (reference sequence). The ends were cut back, 0 bases at V and 5 bases at J, with 11 bases in the middle. The CDR3 contains 14 residues.

This clonotype was counted only a few times. The gene calls are TRBV29-1 and TRBJ1-3; tentatively, D is TRBD1 (6 bases). Germline V gene sequence: CDR1 SQVTM, CDR2 ANQGSEA. The CDR3 runs 14 residues. V gave up 6 bases and J gave up 3 bases, with 15 bases separating them. The CDR3 is CSVARGGSGNTIYF. The CDR3 DNA reads as TGCAGCGTGGCCCGGGGGGGCAGTGGAAACACCATATATTTT.

The V call is TRBV10-3, the J call TRBJ2-7, with no clear D. The CDR3 totals 15 residues. Germline V gene lookup returns CDR1 ENHRY and CDR2 SYGVKD. The V gene lost 6 bases and the J gene lost 3 bases, with 18 bases spanning the gap. In DNA, the CDR3 is TGTGCCATCAGCGATTTTAGACGGGCTTACTACGAGCAGTACTTC. Its protein is CAISDFRRAYYEQYF.

This chain connects TRBV6-1 to TRBJ1-1; D not certain. Germline CDR1 reads MNHNS; CDR2 reads SASEGT. This CDR3 is built from 13 residues. V shed 5 bases and J shed 1 base, with 8 bases lying between them. DNA of the CDR3: TGTGCCAGCAGTACCTTTGGGAACACTGAAGCTTTCTTT. Residues: CASSTFGNTEAFF.

The rearrangement links TRBV12-3 or TRBV12-4 to TRBJ2-7, with TRBD2 matching over 9 bases. V lost 2 bases to trimming and J lost 5 bases; unmatched junction nucleotides: 7. This CDR3 is 15 amino acids long. The CDR3 spells CASSLMAGGPNEQYF. CDR3 DNA sequence: TGTGCCAGCAGTTTAATGGCGGGAGGGCCTAACGAGCAGTACTTC.

This clonotype was counted only a few times. V gene TRBV18 combines with J gene TRBJ2-5, with D unresolved. The germline V gene encodes CDR1 KGHSH and CDR2 LQKENI. Trimming left V 0 bases short and J 3 bases short, with 8 bases between. CDR3 length: 14 residues. For the CDR3, the DNA is TGTGCCAGCTCACCACCAGGAGTCGAAGAGACCCAGTACTTC. Encoded protein: CASSPPGVEETQYF.

This clonotype was seen many times. The chain couples TRBV20-1 to TRBJ2-4; D unclear. From germline, CDR1 is DFQATT and CDR2 SNEGSKA (reference sequence). CDR3 length equals 11 residues. V was shortened by 5 bases and J by 10 bases, with 12 bases between the two germline ends. CDR3: CSAAISLIQYF. The CDR3 region has the DNA TGCAGTGCTGCGATCTCTCTTATTCAGTACTTC.

This clonotype was seen a handful of times. The V and J genes are TRBV20-1 and TRBJ2-1; D not resolved. Trimming cost V 0 bases and J 7 bases, with 10 bases left between them. The CDR3 runs 13 residues. Germline loops: CDR1 DFQATT, CDR2 SNEGSKA (reference sequence). The CDR3 bases are TGCAGTGCTAGAGACCGGTTGGGGAATGAGCAGTTCTTC. Translating it yields CSARDRLGNEQFF.

The chain combines TRBV5-1 with TRBJ2-5; D may match TRBD1 or TRBD2 (5 bases each). Trimming took 3 bases from V and 3 from J, leaving 9 bases between them. The CDR3 has 13 residues. Germline CDR1 reads SGHRS; CDR2 reads YFSETQ. The CDR3 DNA reads as TGCGCCAGCAGCTGGGGGTGGGAAGAGACCCAGTACTTC. This codes for CASSWGWEETQYF.